The clone carrying this T cell receptor (beta chain) was seen a few times. Its antigen is not identified. This specimen belongs to a study of T cells after yellow fever vaccination. The study, taken as a whole, reports: A weaker secondary response peaked on day 5, the primary on day 15. Post-booster repertoires again held most primary-vaccination clones (approximately 96% CD4, roughly 88% CD8).

TCRdb re-called the 5' RACE reads through MiXCR, storing one row per CDR3 protein. The table shows under 250,000 distinct CDR3 sequences, with roughly 3.3% occurring only once. The CDR3 loop spans 13 amino acids. Germline CDR1 reads SGHTS; CDR2 reads YDEGEE. The V gene lost 4 bases and the J gene lost 8 bases, with 12 bases spanning the gap. This sequence joins TRBV5-8 and TRBJ1-4; the D is unclear. The origin of this receptor is a young man who received the YFV17D yellow fever vaccine. The sample in question was CD4+ T cells sorted from PBMCs, obtained 10 days after the yellow fever booster vaccination. The CDR3: CASSRQPGEKLFF. CDR3 coding DNA: TGTGCCAGCAGCCGGCAACCCGGGGAAAAACTGTTTTTT.